Sequencing of this T cell receptor (beta chain) was carried out in a study of T cell responses to AZD1222 COVID-19 vaccine. Clones were sequenced by immunoSEQ multiplex PCR, and TCRdb holds only the in-frame ones, with some missing. The data contain about 130,000 clones, 90% to 95% of them singletons. General study findings and limits: Regions left unmutated in variants are reportedly the target of nearly half of spike-specific TCRs. The repertoires were collected only after the peak T cell response. The donors showed a predominance of white British ancestry and of females, with possible underestimation of clonal diversity.

Per germline, CDR1 LNHDA and CDR2 SQIVND (reference sequence). The CDR3 totals 12 residues. The germline V and J ends were trimmed by 3 bases and 5 bases, with 5 bases remaining between them. Note on this clone: Antigen specificity is unknown.

The TCR originated in an adult in good health. The sample in question was peripheral blood, obtained on day 0 of AZD1222 vaccination. The chain links TRBV19 to TRBJ1-5; D not resolved. As DNA, the CDR3 is TGTGCCAGTAGTATGGGAGATCAGCCCCAGCATTTT. It yields the protein CASSMGDQPQHF.